Included here is one TCR beta chain sequence, with context. Between the trimmed V and J ends, which lost 7 bases and 8 bases, there was a span of 12 bases. The CDR3 contains 13 residues. CDR1 SNHLY and CDR2 FYNNEI come from the germline V gene. The data belong to a study of control samples from healthy donors and cancer patients. The assay was immunoSEQ multiplex PCR, and TCRdb's table has in-frame clones only and misses some. The profile shows some 200,000 clones, 80% to 95% of them singletons. This clonotype originated in a man aged 18 to 30 in good health. This chain connects TRBV2 to TRBJ1-6, with a possible D match to TRBD1 (5 bases). Sequencing was done on a sample of blood. In DNA, the CDR3 is TGTGCCAGCAATTCAGGGCTCGATTCACCCCTCCACTTT. This encodes CASNSGLDSPLHF.